This T cell receptor beta chain derives from a study of T cells in Graves' hyperthyroidism and ophthalmopathy. Amplified regions were TCR beta CDR3 sequences from RNA transcripts. HTBI primers were used for first-round RT-PCR of the TCR CDR3. TCRdb independently ran MiXCR on the multiplex PCR reads; one entry per CDR3 protein. Among roughly 740,000 distinct CDR3 sequences listed, about 16% were seen once. The sequenced material came from blood. The sequence came from a man between 18 and 35 years old with Graves' hyperthyroidism.

The DNA for the CDR3 is TGTGCCAGCAGTTTGCAGGGGGCGCGGGTCGAGCAGTACTTC. It is translated as CASSLQGARVEQYF. The V call is TRBV27, the J call TRBJ2-7; TRBD1 agrees at 8 bases. The CDR3 loop spans 14 amino acids. The junction had 7 bases not matched to a gene; V was cut back by 3 bases and J by 6 bases. CDR1 MNHEY and CDR2 SMNVEV come from the germline V gene (reference sequence).